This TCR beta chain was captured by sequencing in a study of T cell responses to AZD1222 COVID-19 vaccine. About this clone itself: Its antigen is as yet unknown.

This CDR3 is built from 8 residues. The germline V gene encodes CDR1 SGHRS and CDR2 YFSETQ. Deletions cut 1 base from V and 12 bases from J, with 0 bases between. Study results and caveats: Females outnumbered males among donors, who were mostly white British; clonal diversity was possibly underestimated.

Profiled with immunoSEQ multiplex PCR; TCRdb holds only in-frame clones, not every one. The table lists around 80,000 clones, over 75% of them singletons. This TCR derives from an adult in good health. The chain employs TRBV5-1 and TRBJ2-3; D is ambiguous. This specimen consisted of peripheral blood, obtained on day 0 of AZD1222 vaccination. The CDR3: CASSLQYF. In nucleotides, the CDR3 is TGCGCCAGCAGCTTGCAGTATTTT.